Sequencing of this T cell receptor beta chain was carried out in a study of regulatory T cells in long-lasting Graves disease. Across the study: For a period under 3 months, newly diagnosed Graves' patients had taken antithyroid drugs.

This clonotype was seen at least ten times. V was cut by 4 bases and J by 1 base, with 17 bases left in between. Germline V gives CDR1 LGHDT, CDR2 YNNKEL (reference sequence). The CDR3 is 16 amino acids. Time point in this sample: newly diagnosed GD, antithyroid drugs for less than 3 months. From PBMCs, RNA was extracted and then used to make the TCR library. The authors built TCR beta libraries using iRepertoire HTBI primers and Arm-PCR of CDR3 regions. TCRdb processed the multiplex PCR reads anew with MiXCR; each CDR3 protein has one entry. The data show some 460,000 distinct CDR3 sequences, around 16% seen once. In addition, the sample was reused for a study of T cells in Graves' hyperthyroidism and ophthalmopathy. That source adds: The HTBI primer set drove a first-round RT-PCR of the TCR CDR3.

The receptor's source is a man aged 40-50 years with Graves disease. The rearrangement uses TRBV3-1 and TRBJ2-7; perhaps TRBD1 as D (6 bases). The sequencing used peripheral blood mononuclear cells (PBMCs), collected at new diagnosis, from a patient treated with antithyroid drugs. The CDR3 protein is CASSRTPTGPSYEQYF. Here the CDR3 DNA reads TGTGCCAGCAGCCGAACACCGACAGGCCCATCCTACGAGCAGTACTTC.